This TCR beta chain was documented in a study of cytomegalovirus exposure and HLA in healthy donors. Findings and caveats of the study: TCR beta sequences reportedly predicted most subjects' HLA-A and HLA-B alleles accurately. Within the data, a cluster of highly shared sequence variants was likely a sequencing artifact. The classifier reportedly diagnosed cytomegalovirus status with high sensitivity and specificity. Researchers catalogued about 150 TCR beta chains as cytomegalovirus-associated.

This PCR relied on a set of 60 Vbeta primers and 13 Jbeta primers. Produced via immunoSEQ multiplex PCR; TCRdb's table is partial and in-frame only. The sample yields some 150,000 clones, more than 65% seen once. V lost 7 bases, J lost 4 bases, and 16 bases lay in between. The CDR3 has 14 amino acids. From germline, CDR1 is LNHDA and CDR2 SQIVND (reference sequence). As to this clone: Its specificity is not known.

The sequenced sample consisted of PBMCs. V is TRBV19 and J is TRBJ2-5; TRBD2 might be the D (5 bases). This clonotype was obtained from a woman in her twenties or thirties in good health and CMV-seronegative. This chain's CDR3 is CASKTGSAGETQYF. The CDR3 nucleotides are TGTGCCAGTAAGACCGGGTCGGCGGGAGAGACCCAGTACTTC.